This record looks at one T cell receptor beta chain sequence and its context. Seattle cases were enrolled at active infection and followed longitudinally. Some clones are missing from TCRdb's copy, which holds only in-frame ones; the method was immunoSEQ multiplex PCR. The sample has over 100,000 clones, approximately 86% seen once. The sample originates from a study of blood T cell repertoires in COVID-19. The clonotype originates from a woman in her sixties or seventies with COVID-19, enrolled during active disease. Sample: peripheral blood.

DNA for the CDR3: TGTGCCAGCAGCTTGGGGACAGGGGGAAGTGAGCAGTACTTC. Its protein product is CASSLGTGGSEQYF. The chain is built from TRBV5-4 and TRBJ2-7; 10 bases map to TRBD1. The CDR3 is 14 amino acids. Germline V lookup: CDR1 SGHNT, CDR2 YYREEE (reference sequence). V was clipped by 0 bases and J by 7 bases; unmatched bases: 4.